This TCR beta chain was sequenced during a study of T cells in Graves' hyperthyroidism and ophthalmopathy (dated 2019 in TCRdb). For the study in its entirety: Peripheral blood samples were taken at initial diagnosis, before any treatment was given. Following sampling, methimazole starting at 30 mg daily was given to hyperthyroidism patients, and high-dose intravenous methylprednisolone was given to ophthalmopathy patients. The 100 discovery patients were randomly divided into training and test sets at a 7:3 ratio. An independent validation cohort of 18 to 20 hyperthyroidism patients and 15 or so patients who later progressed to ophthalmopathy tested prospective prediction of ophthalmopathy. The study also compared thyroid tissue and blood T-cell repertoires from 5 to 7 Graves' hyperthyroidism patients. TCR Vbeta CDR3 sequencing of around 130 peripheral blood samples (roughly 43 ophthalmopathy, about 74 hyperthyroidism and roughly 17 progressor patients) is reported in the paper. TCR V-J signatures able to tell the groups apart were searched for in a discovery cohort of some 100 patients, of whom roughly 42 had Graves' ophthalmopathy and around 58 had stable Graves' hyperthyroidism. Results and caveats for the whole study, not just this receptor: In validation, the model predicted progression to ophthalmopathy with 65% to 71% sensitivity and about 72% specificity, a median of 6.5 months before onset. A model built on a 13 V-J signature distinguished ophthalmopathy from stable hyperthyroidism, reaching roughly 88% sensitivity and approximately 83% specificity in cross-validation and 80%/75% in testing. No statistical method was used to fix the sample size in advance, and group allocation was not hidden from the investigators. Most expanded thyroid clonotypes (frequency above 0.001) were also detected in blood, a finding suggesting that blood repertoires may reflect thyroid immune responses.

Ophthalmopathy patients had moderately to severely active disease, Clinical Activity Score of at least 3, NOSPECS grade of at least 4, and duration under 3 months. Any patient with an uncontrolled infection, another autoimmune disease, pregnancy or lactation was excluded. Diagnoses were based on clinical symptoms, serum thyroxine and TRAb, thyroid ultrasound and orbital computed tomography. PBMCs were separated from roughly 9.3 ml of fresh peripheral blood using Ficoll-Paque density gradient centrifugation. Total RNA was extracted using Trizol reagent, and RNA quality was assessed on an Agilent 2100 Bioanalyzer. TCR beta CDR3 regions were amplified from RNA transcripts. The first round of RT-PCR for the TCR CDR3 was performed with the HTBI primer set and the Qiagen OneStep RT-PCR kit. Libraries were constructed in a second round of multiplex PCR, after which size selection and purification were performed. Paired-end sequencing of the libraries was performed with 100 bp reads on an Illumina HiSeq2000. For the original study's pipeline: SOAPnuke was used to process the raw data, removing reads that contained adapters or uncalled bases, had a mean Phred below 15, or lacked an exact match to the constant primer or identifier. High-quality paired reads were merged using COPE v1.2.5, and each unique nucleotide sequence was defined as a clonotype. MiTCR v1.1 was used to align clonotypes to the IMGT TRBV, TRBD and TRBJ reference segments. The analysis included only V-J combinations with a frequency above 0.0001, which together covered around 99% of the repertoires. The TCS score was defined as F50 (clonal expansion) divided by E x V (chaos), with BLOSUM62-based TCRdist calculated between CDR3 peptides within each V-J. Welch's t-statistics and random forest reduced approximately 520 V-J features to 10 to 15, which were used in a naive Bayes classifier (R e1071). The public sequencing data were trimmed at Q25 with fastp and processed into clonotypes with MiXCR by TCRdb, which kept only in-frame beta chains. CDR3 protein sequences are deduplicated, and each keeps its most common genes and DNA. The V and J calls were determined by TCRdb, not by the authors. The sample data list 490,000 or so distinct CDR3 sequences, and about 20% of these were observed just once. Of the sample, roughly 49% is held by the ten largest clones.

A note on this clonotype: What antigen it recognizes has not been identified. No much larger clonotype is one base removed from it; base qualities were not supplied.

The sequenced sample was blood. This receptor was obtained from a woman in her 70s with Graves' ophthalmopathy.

The CDR3 region has the sequence CASSLGGTGVINTIYF. In nucleotide form, the sequence is TGTGCCAGCAGCTTAGGTGGGACAGGGGTGATAAACACCATATATTTT. The chain uses TRBV7-2 and TRBJ1-3; TRBD1 matches 10 bases in the middle. Trimming accounts for 1 base at V and 6 bases at J, while the number of junction bases matched to no gene is 6. From the cysteine up to the phenylalanine, the CDR3 has a length of 16 residues. The kept DNA is CDR3 alone, 48 bases in frame from the first base. CDR1 and CDR2 were assigned from the germline V gene as SGHTA and FQGNSA.